A selection of T cell receptor beta chains follows, all from one sample in a study of identifying expanded T cells in peripheral blood. Profiled with immunoSEQ multiplex PCR; TCRdb holds only in-frame clones, not every one. In the table there are more than 85,000 clones, about 88% of which are singletons. The sample comprised blood. The receptors originated from a person aged 18 to 70 in good health. Each CDR3 is given with its conserved first and last residue. D genes are given only for firm matches. Size is omitted from some rows. Given values are once, few, many or a class for expanded clones.

D | J | length | V | size | DNA | CDR3
NA | TRBJ1-5 | 12 | TRBV28 | NA | TGTGCCAGCAGTTTATGGTCTCAGCCCCAGCATTTT | CASSLWSQPQHF
TRBD1 | TRBJ1-2 | 16 | TRBV30 | NA | TGTGCCTGGAGTGTAAACAGGGGAGGCAGCCACGTAGGCTACACCTTC | CAWSVNRGGSHVGYTF
NA | TRBJ2-5 | 13 | TRBV5-1 | NA | TGCGCCAGCACCGGAGGAATTGGGGAGACCCAGTACTTC | CASTGGIGETQYF
NA | TRBJ1-1 | 14 | TRBV27 | NA | TGTGCCAGCAGTTACCTAGACATGAACACTGAAGCTTTCTTT | CASSYLDMNTEAFF
NA | TRBJ2-3 | 14 | TRBV10-1 | NA | TGCGCCAGCAGTAATCTCTTAGGGGGAGATACGCAGTATTTT | CASSNLLGGDTQYF
NA | TRBJ1-4 | 14 | TRBV28 | NA | TGTGCCAGCAGGCCCGACAAATGGGGTGAAAAACTGTTTTTT | CASRPDKWGEKLFF
NA | TRBJ2-7 | 16 | TRBV27 | NA | TGTGCCAGCAGTTTAAGGGGGGACTCCCGGACCTACGAGCAGTACTTC | CASSLRGDSRTYEQYF
NA | TRBJ1-2 | 14 | TRBV28 | NA | TGTGCCAGCAGTTTATCGGCAGTTTCCTATGGCTACACCTTC | CASSLSAVSYGYTF
NA | TRBJ1-6 | 10 | TRBV25-1 | NA | TGTGCCAGCATTAATTCACCCCTCCACTTT | CASINSPLHF
TRBD1 | TRBJ2-7 | 14 | TRBV7-9 | NA | TGTGCCAGCAGCTTAGCGACAGGGACCTACGAGCAGTACTTC | CASSLATGTYEQYF
TRBD1 | TRBJ2-7 | 13 | TRBV28 | NA | TGTGCCAGCAGCCAAGGACAGGGTTACGAGCAGTACTTC | CASSQGQGYEQYF
NA | TRBJ1-2 | 12 | TRBV9 | NA | TGTGCCAGCAGCCAGGGAATGAGCGGCTACACCTTC | CASSQGMSGYTF
NA | TRBJ1-5 | 13 | TRBV7-2 | NA | TGTGCCAGCAGCGCCACGGGCAATCAGCCCCAGCATTTT | CASSATGNQPQHF
NA | TRBJ1-1 | 13 | TRBV5-1 | NA | TGCGCCAGCAGCATGACAGGGAACACTGAAGCTTTCTTT | CASSMTGNTEAFF
NA | TRBJ1-1 | 13 | TRBV30 | NA | TGTGCCTGGAGTCTCCACGTTTGGTCTGAAGCTTTCTTT | CAWSLHVWSEAFF
TRBD2 | TRBJ2-3 | 17 | TRBV7-2 | NA | TGTGCCAGCAGCTTCCTATCTAGCGGGGGGCGGTCAGATACGCAGTATTTT | CASSFLSSGGRSDTQYF
TRBD2 | TRBJ2-1 | 14 | TRBV28 | NA | TGTGCCAGCAGCACGGGGGGGGCCTACAATGAGCAGTTCTTC | CASSTGGAYNEQFF
NA | TRBJ1-5 | 15 | TRBV7-9 | NA | TGTGCCAGCAGCTTAAGAGGAGCAGGGGCTCAGCCCCAGCATTTT | CASSLRGAGAQPQHF
TRBD1 | TRBJ1-5 | 19 | TRBV30 | NA | TGTGCCTGGAGTCCGGGACAGGGGCTTTCTTTGGTCGGCAATCAGCCCCAGCATTTT | CAWSPGQGLSLVGNQPQHF
NA | TRBJ1-2 | 14 | TRBV9 | few | TGTGCCAGCAGCGTAATTACCTCTTCCTATGGCTACACCTTC | CASSVITSSYGYTF
NA | TRBJ2-5 | 16 | TRBV9 | NA | TGTGCCAGCAGCGGCCGGCCCGGGCGCGGACAAGAGACCCAGTACTTC | CASSGRPGRGQETQYF
TRBD2 | TRBJ2-1 | 20 | TRBV4-2 | NA | TGTGCCAGCAGCCAAGTGGGGGCTAGCGGGGGAGGGAGGCTAATCCATGAGCAGTTCTTC | CASSQVGASGGGRLIHEQFF
NA | TRBJ2-5 | 13 | TRBV11-3 | once | TGTGCCAGCAGTTTCGGGGTATGGGAGACCCAGTACTTC | CASSFGVWETQYF
NA | TRBJ2-3 | 16 | TRBV27 | NA | TGTGCCAGCACCCAACGGGGCAGACTTGACACAGATACGCAGTATTTT | CASTQRGRLDTDTQYF
TRBD1 | TRBJ1-3 | 20 | TRBV27 | NA | TGTGCCAGCAGTCCGTATCCGGGACAGGGGGCGCATTGGACTGGAAACACCATATATTTT | CASSPYPGQGAHWTGNTIYF
NA | TRBJ2-7 | 13 | TRBV6-5 | NA | TGTGCCAGCAGAAAACTGGGCTCCTACGAGCAGTACTTC | CASRKLGSYEQYF
NA | TRBJ1-2 | 13 | TRBV29-1 | NA | TGCAGCGGGGCCGAACAGGGTAGCTATGGCTACACCTTC | CSGAEQGSYGYTF
NA | TRBJ1-1 | 14 | TRBV6-6 | NA | TGTGCCAGCAGTTTGACTGCCCTGGGCACTGAAGCTTTCTTT | CASSLTALGTEAFF
NA | TRBJ2-1 | 16 | TRBV19 | once | TGTGCCAGTAGTATAGTAGCGGCGAGCTCCTACAATGAGCAGTTCTTC | CASSIVAASSYNEQFF
NA | TRBJ1-3 | 15 | TRBV5-5 | NA | TGTGCCAGCAGCTTTTGGCCGGACTCTGGAAACACCATATATTTT | CASSFWPDSGNTIYF
NA | TRBJ1-3 | 14 | TRBV9 | few | TGTGCCAGCAGCATAGACAGCTCTGGAAACACCATATATTTT | CASSIDSSGNTIYF
NA | TRBJ2-7 | 14 | TRBV4-2 | NA | TGTGCCAGCAGCCAAGATTTGAGTTTCTACGAGCAGTACTTC | CASSQDLSFYEQYF
NA | TRBJ1-1 | 18 | TRBV21-1 | once | TGTGCCAGCGTGGACAGGGGGCTTCCCAATTCCCTGAACACTGAAGCTTTCTTT | CASVDRGLPNSLNTEAFF
TRBD1 | TRBJ2-3 | 15 | TRBV30 | NA | TGTGCCTGGAGTGGGGGACAGTCAAGCACAGATACGCAGTATTTT | CAWSGGQSSTDTQYF
TRBD2 | TRBJ2-5 | 17 | TRBV4-2 | NA | TGTGCCAGCAGCCAAGATGCGGCGGGGGGGCCGGGTGAGACCCAGTACTTC | CASSQDAAGGPGETQYF
NA | TRBJ1-1 | 16 | TRBV15 | NA | TGTGCCACCAGCAATTCGGGCAGCTACTTGAACACTGAAGCTTTCTTT | CATSNSGSYLNTEAFF
NA | TRBJ1-1 | 17 | TRBV6-1 | once | TGTGCCAGCAGTGATCCTGCCGGGACACAACTAAACACTGAAGCTTTCTTT | CASSDPAGTQLNTEAFF
TRBD2 | TRBJ2-3 | 14 | TRBV10-1 | NA | TGCGCCAGCTCGGTCCGGGAGGGCACAGATACGCAGTATTTT | CASSVREGTDTQYF
TRBD2 | TRBJ2-3 | 15 | TRBV5-1 | NA | TGCGCCAGCAGCCTGGGGACTAGCGGGGGGTATACGCAGTATTTT | CASSLGTSGGYTQYF
TRBD1 | TRBJ1-1 | 13 | TRBV27 | medium-sized | TGTGCCAGCAGTACGCCGACAGGGGTTGAAGCTTTCTTT | CASSTPTGVEAFF
NA | TRBJ2-3 | 15 | TRBV5-4 | NA | TGTGCCAGCAGCTTGGCGACAGGTTTTCAAGATACGCAGTATTTT | CASSLATGFQDTQYF
TRBD1 | TRBJ1-4 | 13 | TRBV7-8 | NA | TGTGCCAGCAGGAAGGGGGCGATTGAAAAACTGTTTTTT | CASRKGAIEKLFF
NA | TRBJ1-3 | 14 | TRBV29-1 | NA | TGCAGCGTCGGGGGTAGTAACTCTGGAAACACCATATATTTT | CSVGGSNSGNTIYF
NA | TRBJ2-1 | 14 | TRBV11-3 | NA | TGTGCCAGCAGCCTGGGTCGGGGGTCCACTGAGCAGTTCTTC | CASSLGRGSTEQFF
NA | TRBJ1-1 | 14 | TRBV5-1 | NA | TGCGCCAGCAGCTTGGCCGAGGGTGGCACTGAAGCTTTCTTT | CASSLAEGGTEAFF
TRBD2 | TRBJ2-1 | 17 | TRBV11-2 | NA | TGTGCCAGCCTAGGACTAGCGGGAGGTAAGGGCTACAATGAGCAGTTCTTC | CASLGLAGGKGYNEQFF
NA | TRBJ2-1 | 13 | TRBV6-1 | NA | TGTGCCAGCAGCCCGGGACTTCTTAATGAGCAGTTCTTC | CASSPGLLNEQFF
TRBD2 | TRBJ2-3 | 17 | TRBV7-9 | NA | TGTGCCAGCAGCTTCCCGGGACTAGCGGGATATCCAGATACGCAGTATTTT | CASSFPGLAGYPDTQYF
NA | TRBJ1-1 | 15 | TRBV5-1 | NA | TGCGCCAGCAGCTTGGCCAGTCAGGGTAGGACTGAAGCTTTCTTT | CASSLASQGRTEAFF
NA | TRBJ2-5 | 11 | TRBV11-2 | NA | TGTGCCAGCAGCTCAGGAGGTTCCCAGTACTTC | CASSSGGSQYF
NA | TRBJ1-4 | 14 | TRBV21-1 | NA | TGTGCCAGCAGATCACCCAGGGAAGGTGAAAAACTGTTTTTT | CASRSPREGEKLFF
NA | TRBJ1-1 | 11 | TRBV19 | few | TGTGCCAGTAGTAATCGGGGCGAAGCTTTCTTT | CASSNRGEAFF